There are a few counts of the clone carrying this T cell receptor beta chain. The antigen remains undetermined. This sample was taken from a study of read filtering for tumor transcriptome and immune sequencing. As for the study in general: RNA-seq yielded only 85 to 1273 TCR reads, IR-seq about 4.05 to 11 million. Study-wide points: Dropping single-read clonotypes raised IR-seq and RNA-seq shared-clonotype correlation.

The germline CDR1 and CDR2 sequences are SEHNR and FQNEAQ (reference sequence). With 5 bases removed from V and 7 bases from J, the gap between germline ends came to 12 bases. This CDR3 has 13 amino acids. From around 0.4 ug of RNA, a library with molecular barcoded alpha/delta and beta/gamma adaptors was made. TCRdb processed the reads anew with MiXCR; each CDR3 protein has one entry. The table has 35,000 to 50,000 distinct CDR3 sequences, around 21% seen once. Material for sequencing was a population of CD138-negative cells sorted from bone marrow. The rearrangement links TRBV7-9 to TRBJ2-1; the D gene is possibly TRBD1 (6 bases). This clonotype was sampled from a donor aged 40 or older with multiple myeloma. CDR3 nucleotide sequence: TGTGCCAGCAGCACCCAACAGGGTAATGAGCAGTTCTTC. This translates into CASSTQQGNEQFF.